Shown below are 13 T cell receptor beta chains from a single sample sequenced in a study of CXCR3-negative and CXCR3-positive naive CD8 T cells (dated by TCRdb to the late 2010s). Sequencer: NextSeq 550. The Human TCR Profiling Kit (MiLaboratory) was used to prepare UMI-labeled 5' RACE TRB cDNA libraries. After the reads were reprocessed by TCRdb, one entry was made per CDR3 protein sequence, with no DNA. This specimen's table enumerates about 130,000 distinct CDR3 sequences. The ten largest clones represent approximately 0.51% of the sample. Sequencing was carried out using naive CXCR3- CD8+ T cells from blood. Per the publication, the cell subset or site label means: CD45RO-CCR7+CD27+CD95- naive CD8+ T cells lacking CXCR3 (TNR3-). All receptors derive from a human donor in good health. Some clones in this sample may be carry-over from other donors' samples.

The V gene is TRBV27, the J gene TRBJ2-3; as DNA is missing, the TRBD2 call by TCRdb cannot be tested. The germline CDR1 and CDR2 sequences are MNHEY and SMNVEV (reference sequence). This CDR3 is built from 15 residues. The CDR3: CASSLGGGPGDTQYF.

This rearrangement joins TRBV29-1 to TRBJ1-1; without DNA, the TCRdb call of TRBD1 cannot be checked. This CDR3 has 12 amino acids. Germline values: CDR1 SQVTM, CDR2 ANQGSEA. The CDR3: CSVTGPNTEAFF.

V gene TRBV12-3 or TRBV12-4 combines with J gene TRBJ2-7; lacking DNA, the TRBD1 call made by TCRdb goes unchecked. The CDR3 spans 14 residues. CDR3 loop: CASGSGQGTSEQYF.

This CDR3 reads CASSPPGLSSSYNEQFF. The chain recombines TRBV12-3 or TRBV12-4 with TRBJ2-1; TCRdb lists TRBD2, though no DNA is available to test this call. The CDR3 totals 17 residues.

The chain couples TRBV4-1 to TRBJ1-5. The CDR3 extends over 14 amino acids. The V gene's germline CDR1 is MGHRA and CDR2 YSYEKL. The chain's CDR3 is CASSREARNQPQHF.

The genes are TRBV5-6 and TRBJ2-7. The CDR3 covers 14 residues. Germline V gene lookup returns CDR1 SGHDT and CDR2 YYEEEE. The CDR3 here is CASTHIINSYEQYF.

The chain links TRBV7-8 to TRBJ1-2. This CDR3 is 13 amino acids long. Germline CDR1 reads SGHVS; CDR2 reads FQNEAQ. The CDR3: CASSLALGDGYTF.

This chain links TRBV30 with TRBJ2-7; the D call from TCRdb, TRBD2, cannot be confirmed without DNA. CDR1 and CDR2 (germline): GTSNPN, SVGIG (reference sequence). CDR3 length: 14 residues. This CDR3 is CARGGTTGSYEQYF. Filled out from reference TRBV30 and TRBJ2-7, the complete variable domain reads SQTIHQWPATLVQPVGSPLSLECTVEGTSNPNLYWYRQAAGRGLQLLFYSVGIGQISSEVPQNLSASRPQDRQFILSSKKLLLSDSGFYLCARGGTTGSYEQYFGPGTRLTVT.

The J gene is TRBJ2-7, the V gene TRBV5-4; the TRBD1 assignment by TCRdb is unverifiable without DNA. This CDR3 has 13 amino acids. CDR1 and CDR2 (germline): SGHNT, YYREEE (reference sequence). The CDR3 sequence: CAASDRSFYEQYF. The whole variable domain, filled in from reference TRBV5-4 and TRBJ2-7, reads ETGVTQSPTHLIKTRGQQVTLRCSSQSGHNTVSWYQQALGQGPQFIFQYYREEENGRGNFPPRFSGLQFPNYSSELNVNALELDDSALYLCAASDRSFYEQYFGPGTRLTVT.

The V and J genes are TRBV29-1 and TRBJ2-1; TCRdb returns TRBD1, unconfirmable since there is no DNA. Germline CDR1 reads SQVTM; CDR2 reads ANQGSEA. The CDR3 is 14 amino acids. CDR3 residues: CSVEDRTVYNEQFF.

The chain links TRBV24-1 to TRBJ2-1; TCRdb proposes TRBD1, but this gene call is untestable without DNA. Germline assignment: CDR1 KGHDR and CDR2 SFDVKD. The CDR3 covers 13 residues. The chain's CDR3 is CATSVARGDEQFF.

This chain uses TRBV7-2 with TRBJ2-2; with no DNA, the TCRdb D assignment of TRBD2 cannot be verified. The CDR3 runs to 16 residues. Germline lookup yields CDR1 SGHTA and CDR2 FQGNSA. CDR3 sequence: CASSSLSGTITGELFF. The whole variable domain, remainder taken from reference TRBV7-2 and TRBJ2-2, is GAGVSQSPSNKVTEKGKDVELRCDPISGHTALYWYRQSLGQGLEFLIYFQGNSAPDKSGLPSDRFSAERTGGSVSTLTIQRTQQEDSAVYLCASSSLSGTITGELFFGEGSRLTVL.

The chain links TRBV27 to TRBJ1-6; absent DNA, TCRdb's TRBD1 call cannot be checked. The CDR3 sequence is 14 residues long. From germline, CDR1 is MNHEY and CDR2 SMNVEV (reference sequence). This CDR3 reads CASKFGSALQPLHF.